This is a list of T cell receptor beta chains from one sample in a study of identical twins. MiXCR, run by TCRdb on the 5' RACE reads, gives a single entry per CDR3 protein. This table has hundreds of thousands of distinct CDR3 sequences, roughly an eighth appearing once. A further study also used this sample, focusing on yellow fever vaccine responses in identical twins.

The sample was CD8+ T cells sorted from blood. The receptors come from a woman aged 18-30 years in good health. Both conserved end residues are part of each CDR3. D genes are given only for firm matches. Clone size is shown for a subset of rows, as once, few, many or a class of expanded clone.

v_call: TRBV19; d_call: .; j_call: TRBJ2-1; clone_size: few; cdr3_nt: TGTGCCAGCACGGAAATGGGGCTTGGCTACAATGAGCAGTTCTTC; cdr3_aa: CASTEMGLGYNEQFF
v_call: TRBV4-1; d_call: TRBD2; j_call: TRBJ2-7; clone_size: few; cdr3_nt: TGCGCCAGCAGCCAGGTGGGGCGGGAGGCTTCCTACGAGCAGTACTTC; cdr3_aa: CASSQVGREASYEQYF
v_call: TRBV29-1; d_call: .; j_call: TRBJ1-1; clone_size: few; cdr3_nt: TGCAGCGTAGAACAAGGCACTGAAGCTTTCTTT; cdr3_aa: CSVEQGTEAFF
v_call: TRBV7-9; d_call: .; j_call: TRBJ2-7; clone_size: few; cdr3_nt: TGTGCCAGCAGCTTAGAAGAGGTGTCAGGGGCCTACGAGCAGTACTTC; cdr3_aa: CASSLEEVSGAYEQYF
v_call: TRBV6-1; d_call: .; j_call: TRBJ2-3; clone_size: few; cdr3_nt: TGTGCCAGCAGTGAAGAATTTAGGGCCACAGATACGCAGTATTTT; cdr3_aa: CASSEEFRATDTQYF
v_call: TRBV10-3; d_call: TRBD2; j_call: TRBJ2-1; clone_size: .; cdr3_nt: TGTGCCATCAGCGAGCGGGGGGGCGAGTCCTACAATGAGCAGTTCTTC; cdr3_aa: CAISERGGESYNEQFF
v_call: TRBV7-9; d_call: .; j_call: TRBJ2-1; clone_size: .; cdr3_nt: TGTGCCAGCAGCTTAGCTCCAGACCTTAACAATGAGCAGTTCTTC; cdr3_aa: CASSLAPDLNNEQFF
v_call: TRBV5-1; d_call: .; j_call: TRBJ1-1; clone_size: many; cdr3_nt: TGCGCCAGCAGCTCCCTGGGAGGGTTCCCGGAGGAAGCTTTCTTT; cdr3_aa: CASSSLGGFPEEAFF
v_call: TRBV2; d_call: TRBD1; j_call: TRBJ1-1; clone_size: many; cdr3_nt: TGTGCCAGCAGTGAAGACAGGGGGTATACTGAAGCTTTCTTT; cdr3_aa: CASSEDRGYTEAFF
v_call: TRBV28; d_call: .; j_call: TRBJ1-1; clone_size: .; cdr3_nt: TGTGCCAGCAGTCCTATTCCGGGTGGTGCTTTCTTT; cdr3_aa: CASSPIPGGAFF
v_call: TRBV29-1; d_call: TRBD2; j_call: TRBJ2-2; clone_size: .; cdr3_nt: TGCAGCGTTGATGGGCTAGCGGGAGGTGGGAGGGAGCTGTTTTTT; cdr3_aa: CSVDGLAGGGRELFF
v_call: TRBV5-1; d_call: .; j_call: TRBJ1-1; clone_size: many; cdr3_nt: TGCGCCAGCAGCCTGACGGTTATCGGGAAGACTGAAGCTTTCTTT; cdr3_aa: CASSLTVIGKTEAFF
v_call: TRBV20-1; d_call: TRBD2; j_call: TRBJ2-5; clone_size: few; cdr3_nt: TGCAGTGCTAGCCAACTAGCGGGGGGGCGGCAAGAGACCCAGTACTTC; cdr3_aa: CSASQLAGGRQETQYF
v_call: TRBV12-3/TRBV12-4; d_call: .; j_call: TRBJ2-5; clone_size: many; cdr3_nt: TGTGCCAGCCTCTCGGGCAGCCACCAAGAGACCCAGTACTTC; cdr3_aa: CASLSGSHQETQYF
v_call: TRBV12-3/TRBV12-4; d_call: .; j_call: TRBJ2-7; clone_size: .; cdr3_nt: TGTGCCAGCAGTTTTTCGGCCTATACTCCCTACGAGCAGTACTTC; cdr3_aa: CASSFSAYTPYEQYF
v_call: TRBV6-1; d_call: .; j_call: TRBJ2-1; clone_size: few; cdr3_nt: TGTGCCAGCAGTGAAGTGGGCGGGGAGCAGTTCTTC; cdr3_aa: CASSEVGGEQFF
v_call: TRBV20-1; d_call: .; j_call: TRBJ2-4; clone_size: few; cdr3_nt: TGCAGTGCTAGGCCCCGTGTCGAACCCAGTGGAAAAAACATTCAGTACTTC; cdr3_aa: CSARPRVEPSGKNIQYF
v_call: TRBV6-6; d_call: .; j_call: TRBJ1-1; clone_size: .; cdr3_nt: TGTGCCAGCAGTGGCTATATGAACACTGAAGCTTTCTTT; cdr3_aa: CASSGYMNTEAFF
v_call: TRBV12-3/TRBV12-4; d_call: TRBD2; j_call: TRBJ2-1; clone_size: few; cdr3_nt: TGTGCCAGCAGTTTTTCCCACCCTAGCGGGCAGTTCTTC; cdr3_aa: CASSFSHPSGQFF
v_call: TRBV27; d_call: .; j_call: TRBJ2-5; clone_size: few; cdr3_nt: TGTGCCAGCGGCGAGCAGGGAGAGACCCAGTACTTC; cdr3_aa: CASGEQGETQYF
v_call: TRBV18; d_call: .; j_call: TRBJ2-1; clone_size: .; cdr3_nt: TGTGCCAGCTCACTAGGCGACAGCGGCAATGAGCAGTTCTTC; cdr3_aa: CASSLGDSGNEQFF
v_call: TRBV27; d_call: TRBD1; j_call: TRBJ2-7; clone_size: .; cdr3_nt: TGTGCCAGCAGCCGGGACAGATACCTCGAGCAGTACTTC; cdr3_aa: CASSRDRYLEQYF